The 5 T cell receptor beta chains below were found in one sample sequenced in a study of cytomegalovirus exposure and HLA in healthy donors. The PCR used 60 Vbeta and 13 Jbeta primers. The repertoire was sequenced with immunoSEQ multiplex PCR; TCRdb's copy has only in-frame clones and lacks some. Of 110,000 or so clones in the sample, around 76% are singletons; the top ten hold about 16%. Sequencing was done on a sample of PBMCs. All receptors derive from a man aged 50 to 60 in good health and CMV-seropositive.

This clone came up a few times. The chain employs TRBV7-2 and TRBJ1-3, with D unclear. The V end was cut by 4 bases, the J end by 1 base, with 11 bases between. CDR3 length: 15 residues. Looked up from germline, CDR1 is SGHTA and CDR2 is FQGNSA. The CDR3: CASSWEFKSGNTIYF. The CDR3 DNA reads as TGTGCCAGCAGCTGGGAGTTCAAGTCTGGAAACACCATATATTTT.

On this clone itself: One end of the junction is discordant with germline, which a read error may explain. The gene calls are TRBV5-4 and TRBJ1-2; D uncertain. The V gene's germline CDR1 is SGHNT and CDR2 YYREEE (reference sequence). CDR3 size: 12 residues. The CDR3, as DNA: TGTGCCAGCAGCTTGGGAACAGCCTACGTTCACTTC. Amino acids: CASSLGTAYVHF.

In regard to this clone: Its ends do not fully match the called genes, so a read error is possible. The chain carries TRBV2 and TRBJ1-2, with 9 bases fitting TRBD1. The CDR3 covers 12 residues. Germline CDR1 and CDR2: SNHLY and FYNNEI. This CDR3 is CANNNNHRDRAF. DNA of the CDR3: TGTGCCAACAACAATAACCACCGGGACAGGGCCTTC.

The gene calls are TRBV11-2 and TRBJ2-2; 7 nucleotides match TRBD1. The CDR3 covers 14 residues. J lost 8 bases, V lost 4 bases, and 7 bases had no gene match. Germline CDR1 reads SGHAT; CDR2 reads FQNNGV. The CDR3 region is CASSSNRGRGELFF. CDR3 bases: TGTGCCAGCAGCTCGAACAGGGGCAGGGGGGAGCTGTTTTTT.

This clone occurred a few times. The V and J genes are TRBV5-1 and TRBJ2-5; TRBD1 aligns across 10 bases. CDR1 and CDR2 from the germline V gene are SGHRS and YFSETQ. This CDR3 spans 15 amino acids. Trimming took 0 bases from V and 5 from J; bases not matched to a gene: 4. CDR3 bases: TGCGCCAGCAGCTTGGGGGACAGGGGATGGGAGACCCAGTACTTC. This sequence encodes CASSLGDRGWETQYF.